Reported below is one T cell receptor beta chain. This clone was seen only once. Its cognate antigen has yet to be identified. No much larger clone is present one base from it, and per-base qualities are unavailable. The entry originates in a study of control samples from healthy donors and cancer patients (dated by TCRdb to about 2020). To prepare the library, the immunoSEQ multiplex PCR assay was applied. Sourced from immuneACCESS, this table was stored by TCRdb with only in-frame sequences that have V and J called. A share of the clones is absent; for the studies checked, an unresolved V gene accounts for under half, and the remainder has no known explanation. The sample table contains hundreds of thousands of clones; only one count was recorded for about 80% of them. Of the sample, about 14% falls within the top ten clones. Cut back by 5 bases and 2 bases, the V and J ends lie 16 bases apart. Taken from the germline V gene, the CDR1 and CDR2 loops are SGHRS and YFSETQ. The CDR3 runs 15 residues from the cysteine to the phenylalanine. The read is trimmed to its CDR3 DNA, 45 bases read in frame from base 1.

Sequenced input: PBMCs. The chain links TRBV5-1 with TRBJ1-2; the best D guess is TRBD1, with 6 bases matching. The TCR was taken from a woman aged 55 to 70 with lung cancer. The nucleotides read TGCGCCAGCAGTCAAGTTCCAGACAGGAACTATGGCTACACCTTC. This translates into CASSQVPDRNYGYTF.